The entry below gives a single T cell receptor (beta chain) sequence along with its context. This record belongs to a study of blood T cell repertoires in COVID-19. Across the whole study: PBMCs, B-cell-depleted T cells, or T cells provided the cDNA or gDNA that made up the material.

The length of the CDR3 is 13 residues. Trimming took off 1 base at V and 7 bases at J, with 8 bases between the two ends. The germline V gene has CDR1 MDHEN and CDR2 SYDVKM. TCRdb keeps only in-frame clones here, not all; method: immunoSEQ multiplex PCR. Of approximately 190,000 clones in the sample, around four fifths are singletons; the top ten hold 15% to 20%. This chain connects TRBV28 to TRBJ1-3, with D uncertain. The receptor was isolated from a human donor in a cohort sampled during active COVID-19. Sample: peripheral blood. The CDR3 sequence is CASSLLSGNTIYF. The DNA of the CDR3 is TGTGCCAGCAGTTTATTGTCGGGGAACACCATATATTTT.